This TCR beta chain is from a study of blood T cell repertoires in COVID-19. About the research overall: Samples taken during acute and convalescent COVID-19 were collected in the United States, Italy and Spain. T cells, B-cell-depleted T cells, or PBMCs provided the cDNA or gDNA that served as material.

This clone was seen just once. Germline assignment: CDR1 LGHNA and CDR2 YNFKEQ. This CDR3 region has 15 residues. Trimming pared 4 bases from V and 3 bases from J, leaving 13 bases between. Sequencing used immunoSEQ multiplex PCR; TCRdb keeps in-frame clones, though not all of them. The table lists 300,000 to 400,000 clones, over 70% of them singletons, with around 5% in the top ten. Recruits, aged roughly 18 to 100 years, lived in 20 to 30 US areas. Clinical histories supplied by participants themselves formed the basis of cohort assignment. The sample consisted of PBMCs or T cells enriched from blood (not recorded which). The sequence came from a man younger than 40 who had recovered from COVID-19. V gene TRBV4-2 combines with J gene TRBJ1-5; a weak D match, TRBD1 (6 bases). CDR3 nucleotide sequence: TGTGCCAGCAGCCTTAGGACAGCGCACAATCAGCCCCAGCATTTT. It specifies CASSLRTAHNQPQHF.